This T cell receptor beta chain was found in a study of regulatory T cells in long-lasting Graves disease. Germline V gene sequence: CDR1 SGHAT, CDR2 FQNNGV. Between the trimmed V and J ends, which lost 3 bases and 4 bases, there was a span of 16 bases. This CDR3 is built from 16 residues. Study-wide results and caveats: TRBV28, TRBJ1-2 and TRBJ2-5 were favored in persistent disease. Peripheral blood was the sole material, not thyroid tissue. Relative to new patients (roughly 970), persistent patients exhibited greater sharing of public clonotypes (approximately 3,000).

Time point noted: persistent/refractory GD, antithyroid drugs over 5 years with positive TRAb. From RNA extracted from PBMCs, the TCR library was made. Building the TCR beta libraries relied on iRepertoire HTBI primers, and CDR3 regions underwent Arm-PCR. TCRdb reanalysed the multiplex PCR reads using MiXCR and keeps one entry per CDR3 protein. This sample yields a few hundred thousand distinct CDR3 sequences, of which 20% to 30% are seen a single time; about 27% belongs to the top ten. This clonotype was counted many times. Its antigen remains unknown. Sequenced here: peripheral blood mononuclear cells (PBMCs), sampled when the disease was refractory, from a patient treated with antithyroid drugs. This TCR derives from a female donor with Graves disease. The chain has TRBV11-2 and TRBJ1-5; D unclear. CDR3 sequence: CASSLGSDPGNQPQHF. CDR3 coding DNA: TGTGCCAGCAGCTTGGGTTCGGACCCCGGGAATCAGCCCCAGCATTTT.